This TCR beta chain was observed in a study of blood T cell repertoires in COVID-19. As for the study in general: Both acute and convalescent COVID-19 samples were obtained from the United States, Italy and Spain. Nucleic acid was either cDNA or gDNA, and it came from T cells, B-cell-depleted T cells, or PBMCs.

Authors' methods: For nucleated cells, counts were estimated from reference gene primer amplification. The repertoire was sequenced with immunoSEQ multiplex PCR; TCRdb's copy has only in-frame clones and lacks some. That table is the source of V, J and clone size, and D and trimming were worked out from the DNA. Of 250,000 to 350,000 clones detected, roughly nine tenths appear once; the ten largest clones hold roughly 2.3%. V lost 7 bases and J 3 bases, leaving 9 bases between the germline ends. This CDR3 contains 12 residues. Germline CDR1 and CDR2: SNHLY and FYNNEI. The sample comprised peripheral blood. The receptor's source is a man aged 18 to 29 with active or convalescent COVID-19. The chain joins TRBV2 to TRBJ1-1; D is unresolved. CDR3 loop: CASTSTDTEAFF. CDR3 coding DNA: TGTGCCAGCACATCAACGGACACTGAAGCTTTCTTT.